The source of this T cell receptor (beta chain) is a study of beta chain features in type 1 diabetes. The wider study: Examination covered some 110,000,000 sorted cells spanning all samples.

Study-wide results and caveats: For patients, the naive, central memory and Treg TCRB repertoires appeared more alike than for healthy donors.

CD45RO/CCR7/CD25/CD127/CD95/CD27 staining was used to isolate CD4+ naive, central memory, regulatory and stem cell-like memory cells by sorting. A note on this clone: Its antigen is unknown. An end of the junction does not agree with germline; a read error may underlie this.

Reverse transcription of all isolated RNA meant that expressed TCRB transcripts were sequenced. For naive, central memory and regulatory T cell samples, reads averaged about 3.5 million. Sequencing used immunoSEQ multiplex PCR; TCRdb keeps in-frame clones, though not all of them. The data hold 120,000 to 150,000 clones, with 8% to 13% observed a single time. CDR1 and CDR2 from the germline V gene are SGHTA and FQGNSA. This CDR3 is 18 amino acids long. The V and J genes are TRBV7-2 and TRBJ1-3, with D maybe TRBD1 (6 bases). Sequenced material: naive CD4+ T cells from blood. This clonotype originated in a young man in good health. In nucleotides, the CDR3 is TGTGTCAGCAGCTTAGTGGGGCGGGGGGGGCTAGCTGGAAACACCATATATTTT. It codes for CVSSLVGRGGLAGNTIYF. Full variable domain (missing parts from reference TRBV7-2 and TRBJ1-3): GAGVSQSPSNKVTEKGKDVELRCDPISGHTALYWYRQSLGQGLEFLIYFQGNSAPDKSGLPSDRFSAERTGGSVSTLTIQRTQQEDSAVYLCVSSLVGRGGLAGNTIYFGEGSWLTVV.